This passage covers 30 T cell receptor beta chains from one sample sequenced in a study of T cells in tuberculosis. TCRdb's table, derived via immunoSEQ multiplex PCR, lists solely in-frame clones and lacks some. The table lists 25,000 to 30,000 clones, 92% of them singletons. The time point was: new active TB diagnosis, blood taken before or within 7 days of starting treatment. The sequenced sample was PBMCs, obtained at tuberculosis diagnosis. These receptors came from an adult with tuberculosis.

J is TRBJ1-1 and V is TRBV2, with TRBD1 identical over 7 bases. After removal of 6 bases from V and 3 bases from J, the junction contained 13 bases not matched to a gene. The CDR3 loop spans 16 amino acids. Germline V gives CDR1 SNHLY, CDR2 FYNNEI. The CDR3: CASSRTKTGRDTEAFF. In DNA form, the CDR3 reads TGTGCCAGCAGCCGAACAAAGACAGGGCGGGACACTGAAGCTTTCTTT.

The CDR3: CASSPRDFSPGAFF. CDR3 nucleotide sequence: TGCGCCAGCAGCCCCAGGGACTTCAGCCCGGGCGCTTTCTTT. This chain uses TRBV4-1 with TRBJ1-1; a weak D match, TRBD1 (5 bases). V lost 4 bases and J 11 bases, leaving 20 bases between the germline ends. The CDR3 loop spans 14 amino acids. CDR1 and CDR2 (germline): MGHRA, YSYEKL.

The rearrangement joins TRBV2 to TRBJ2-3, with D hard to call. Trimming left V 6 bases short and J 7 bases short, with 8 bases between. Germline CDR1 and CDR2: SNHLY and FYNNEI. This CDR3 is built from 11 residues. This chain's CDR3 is CASSPVNTQYF. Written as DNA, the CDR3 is TGTGCCAGCAGCCCTGTAAATACGCAGTATTTT.

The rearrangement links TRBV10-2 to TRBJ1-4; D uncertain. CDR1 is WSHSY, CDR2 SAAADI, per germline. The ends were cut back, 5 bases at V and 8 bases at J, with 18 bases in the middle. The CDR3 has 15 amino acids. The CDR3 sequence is CASSPPAMGGEKLFF. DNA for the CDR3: TGCGCCAGCAGTCCCCCGGCCATGGGAGGGGAAAAACTGTTTTTT.

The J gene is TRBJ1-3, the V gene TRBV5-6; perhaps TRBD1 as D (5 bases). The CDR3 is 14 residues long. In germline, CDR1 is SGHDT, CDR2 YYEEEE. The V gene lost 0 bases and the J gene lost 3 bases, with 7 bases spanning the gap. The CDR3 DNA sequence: TGTGCCAGCAGCTTGGGCAGGGTTGGAAACACCATATATTTT. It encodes CASSLGRVGNTIYF.

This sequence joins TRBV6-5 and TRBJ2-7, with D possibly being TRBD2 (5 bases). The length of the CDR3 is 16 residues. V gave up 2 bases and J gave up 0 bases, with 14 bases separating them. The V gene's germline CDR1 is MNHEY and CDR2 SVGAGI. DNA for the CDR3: TGTGCCAGCAGTTACGCCTCAGCGGTCCTCTCCTACGAGCAGTACTTC. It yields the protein CASSYASAVLSYEQYF.

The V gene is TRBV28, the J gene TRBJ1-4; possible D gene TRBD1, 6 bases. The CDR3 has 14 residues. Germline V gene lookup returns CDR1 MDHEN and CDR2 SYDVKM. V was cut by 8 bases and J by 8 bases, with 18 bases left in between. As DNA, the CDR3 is TGTGCCAGCGGGACTGCGGGGGCTGGAGAAAAACTGTTTTTT. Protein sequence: CASGTAGAGEKLFF.

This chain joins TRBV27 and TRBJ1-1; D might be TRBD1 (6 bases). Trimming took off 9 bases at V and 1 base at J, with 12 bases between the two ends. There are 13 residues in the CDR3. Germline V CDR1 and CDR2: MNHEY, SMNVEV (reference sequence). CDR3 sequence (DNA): TGTGCCAGGTTAACAGGGAAGAACACTGAAGCTTTCTTT. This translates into CARLTGKNTEAFF.

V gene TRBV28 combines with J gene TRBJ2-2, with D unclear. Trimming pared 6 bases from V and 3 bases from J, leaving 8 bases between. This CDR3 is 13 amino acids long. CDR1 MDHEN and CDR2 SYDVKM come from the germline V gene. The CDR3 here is CASSTSYTGELFF. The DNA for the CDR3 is TGTGCCAGCAGCACTTCTTACACCGGGGAGCTGTTTTTT.

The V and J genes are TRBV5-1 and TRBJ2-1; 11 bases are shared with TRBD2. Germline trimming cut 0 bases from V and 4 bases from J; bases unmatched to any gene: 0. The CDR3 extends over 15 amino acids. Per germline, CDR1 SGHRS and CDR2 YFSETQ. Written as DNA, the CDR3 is TGCGCCAGCAGCTTGGCTAGCGGGGGGTACAATGAGCAGTTCTTC. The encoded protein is CASSLASGGYNEQFF. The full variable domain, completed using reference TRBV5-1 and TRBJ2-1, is KAGVTQTPRYLIKTRGQQVTLSCSPISGHRSVSWYQQTPGQGLQFLFEYFSETQRNKGNFPGRFSGRQFSNSRSEMNVSTLELGDSALYLCASSLASGGYNEQFFGPGTRLTVL.

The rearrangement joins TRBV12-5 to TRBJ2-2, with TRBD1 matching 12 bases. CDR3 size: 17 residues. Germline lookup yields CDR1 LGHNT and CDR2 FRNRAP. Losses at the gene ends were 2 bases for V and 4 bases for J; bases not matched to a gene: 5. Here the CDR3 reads CASGLLGTGGITGELFF. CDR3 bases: TGTGCTAGTGGTTTGTTAGGGACAGGGGGCATCACCGGGGAGCTGTTTTTT.

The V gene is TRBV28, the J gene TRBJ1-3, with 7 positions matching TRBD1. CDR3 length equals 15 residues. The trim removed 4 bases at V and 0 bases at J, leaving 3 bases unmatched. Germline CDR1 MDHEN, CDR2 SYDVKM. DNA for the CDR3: TGTGCCAGCAGTTCAGGACAGGTCTCTGGAAACACCATATATTTT. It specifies CASSSGQVSGNTIYF.

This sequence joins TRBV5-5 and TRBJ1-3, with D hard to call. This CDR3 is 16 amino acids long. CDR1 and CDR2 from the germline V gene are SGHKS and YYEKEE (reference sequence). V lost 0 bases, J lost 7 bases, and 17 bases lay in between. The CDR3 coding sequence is TGTGCCAGCAGCTTGGGTGGAGGCTCCAATGCGAACACCATATATTTT. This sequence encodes CASSLGGGSNANTIYF.

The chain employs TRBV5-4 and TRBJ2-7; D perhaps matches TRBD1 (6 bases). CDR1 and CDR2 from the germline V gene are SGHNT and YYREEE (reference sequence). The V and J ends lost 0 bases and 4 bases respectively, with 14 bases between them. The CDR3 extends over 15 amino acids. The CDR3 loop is CASSLGQGIEYEQYF. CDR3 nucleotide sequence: TGTGCCAGCAGCTTGGGGCAGGGGATAGAATACGAGCAGTACTTC.

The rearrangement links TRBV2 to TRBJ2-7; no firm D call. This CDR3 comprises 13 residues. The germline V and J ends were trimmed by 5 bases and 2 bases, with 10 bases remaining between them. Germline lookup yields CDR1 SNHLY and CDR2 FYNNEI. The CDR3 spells CASSSEITYEQYF. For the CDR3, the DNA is TGTGCCAGCAGTAGTGAGATAACCTACGAGCAGTACTTC.

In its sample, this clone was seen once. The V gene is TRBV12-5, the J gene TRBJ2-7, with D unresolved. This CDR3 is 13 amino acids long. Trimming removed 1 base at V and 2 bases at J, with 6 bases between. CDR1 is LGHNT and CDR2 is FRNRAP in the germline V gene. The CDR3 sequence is CASGLALTYEQYF. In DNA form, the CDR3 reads TGTGCTAGTGGTTTGGCACTGACCTACGAGCAGTACTTC.

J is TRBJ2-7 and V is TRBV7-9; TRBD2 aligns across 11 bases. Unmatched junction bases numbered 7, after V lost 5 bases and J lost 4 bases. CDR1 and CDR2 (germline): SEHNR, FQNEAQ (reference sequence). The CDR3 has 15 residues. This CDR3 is CASSARLAGIYEQYF. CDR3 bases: TGTGCCAGCAGCGCCCGACTAGCGGGAATATACGAGCAGTACTTC.

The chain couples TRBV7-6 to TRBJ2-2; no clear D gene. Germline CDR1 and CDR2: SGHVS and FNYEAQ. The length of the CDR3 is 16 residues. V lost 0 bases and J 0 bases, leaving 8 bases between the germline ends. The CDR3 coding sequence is TGTGCCAGCAGCTTAGCTAGTGGTTCGAACACCGGGGAGCTGTTTTTT. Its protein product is CASSLASGSNTGELFF. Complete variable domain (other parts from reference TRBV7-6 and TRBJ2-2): GAGVSQSPRYKVTKRGQDVALRCDPISGHVSLYWYRQALGQGPEFLTYFNYEAQQDKSGLPNDRFSAERPEGSISTLTIQRTEQRDSAMYRCASSLASGSNTGELFFGEGSRLTVL.

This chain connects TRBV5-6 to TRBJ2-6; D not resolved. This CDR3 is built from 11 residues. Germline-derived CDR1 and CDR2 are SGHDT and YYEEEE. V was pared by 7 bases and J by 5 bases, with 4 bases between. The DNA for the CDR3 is TGTGCCAGCTATCGGGCCAACGTCCTGACTTTC. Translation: CASYRANVLTF.

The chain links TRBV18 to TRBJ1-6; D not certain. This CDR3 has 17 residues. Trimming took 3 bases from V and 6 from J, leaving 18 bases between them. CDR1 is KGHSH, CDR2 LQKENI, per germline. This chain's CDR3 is CASSPARFQKFNSPLHF. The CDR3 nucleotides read TGTGCCAGCTCACCGGCCAGGTTCCAGAAGTTTAATTCACCCCTCCACTTT.

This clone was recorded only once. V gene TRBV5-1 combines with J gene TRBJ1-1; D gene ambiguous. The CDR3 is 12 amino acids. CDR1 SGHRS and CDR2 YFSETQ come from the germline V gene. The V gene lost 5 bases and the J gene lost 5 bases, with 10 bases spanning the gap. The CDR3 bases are TGCGCCAGCAGGTTAGAAAAAACTGAAGCTTTCTTT. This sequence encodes CASRLEKTEAFF.

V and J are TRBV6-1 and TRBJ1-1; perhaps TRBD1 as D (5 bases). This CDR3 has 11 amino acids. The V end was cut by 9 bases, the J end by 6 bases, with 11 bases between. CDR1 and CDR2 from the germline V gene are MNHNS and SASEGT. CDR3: CARGEGSEAFF. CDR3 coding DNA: TGTGCCAGAGGGGAGGGATCTGAAGCTTTCTTT.

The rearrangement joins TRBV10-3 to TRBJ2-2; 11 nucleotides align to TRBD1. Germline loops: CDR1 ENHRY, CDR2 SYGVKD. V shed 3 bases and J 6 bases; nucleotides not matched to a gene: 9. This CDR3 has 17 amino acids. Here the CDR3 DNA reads TGTGCCATCAGTGACTCCCCCGGGACAGGGGGGGCCGGGGAGCTGTTTTTT. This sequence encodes CAISDSPGTGGAGELFF.

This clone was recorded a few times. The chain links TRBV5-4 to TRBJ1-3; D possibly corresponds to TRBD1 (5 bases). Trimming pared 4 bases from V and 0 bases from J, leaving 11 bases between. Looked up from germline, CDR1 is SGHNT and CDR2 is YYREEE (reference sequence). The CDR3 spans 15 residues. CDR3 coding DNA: TGTGCCAGCAGCGCCCAGGGATCCTCTGGAAACACCATATATTTT. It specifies CASSAQGSSGNTIYF.

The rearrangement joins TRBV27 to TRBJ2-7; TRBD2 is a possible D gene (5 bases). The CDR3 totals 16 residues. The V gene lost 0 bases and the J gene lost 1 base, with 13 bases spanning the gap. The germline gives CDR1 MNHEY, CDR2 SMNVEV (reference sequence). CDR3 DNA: TGTGCCAGCAGTTTATCCGCACTAGGTCCTTCCTACGAGCAGTACTTC. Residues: CASSLSALGPSYEQYF.

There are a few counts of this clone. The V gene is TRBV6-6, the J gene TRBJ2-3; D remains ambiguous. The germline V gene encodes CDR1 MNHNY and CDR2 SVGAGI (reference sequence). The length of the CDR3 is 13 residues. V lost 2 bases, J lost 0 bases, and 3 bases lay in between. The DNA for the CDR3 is TGTGCCAGCAGTTACCGTAGCACAGATACGCAGTATTTT. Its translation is CASSYRSTDTQYF.

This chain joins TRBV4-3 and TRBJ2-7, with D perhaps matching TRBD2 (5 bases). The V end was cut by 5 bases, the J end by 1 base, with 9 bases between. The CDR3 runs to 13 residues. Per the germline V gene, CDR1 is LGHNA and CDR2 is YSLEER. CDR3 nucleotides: TGCGCCAGCAGCTCCGGACTTTCCTACGAGCAGTACTTC. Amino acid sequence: CASSSGLSYEQYF.

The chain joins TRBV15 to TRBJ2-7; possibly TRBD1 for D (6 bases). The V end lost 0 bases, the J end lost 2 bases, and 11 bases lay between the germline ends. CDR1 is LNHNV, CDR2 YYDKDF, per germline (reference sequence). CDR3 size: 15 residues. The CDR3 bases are TGTGCCACCAGCAGAGATCGAGGACAGCCCTACGAGCAGTACTTC. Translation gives CATSRDRGQPYEQYF.

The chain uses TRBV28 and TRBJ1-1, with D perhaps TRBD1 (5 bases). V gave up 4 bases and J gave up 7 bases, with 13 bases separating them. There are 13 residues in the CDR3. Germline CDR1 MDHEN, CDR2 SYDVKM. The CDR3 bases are TGTGCCAGCAGTTCCCCCCCGGGACTTGAAGCTTTCTTT. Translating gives CASSSPPGLEAFF.

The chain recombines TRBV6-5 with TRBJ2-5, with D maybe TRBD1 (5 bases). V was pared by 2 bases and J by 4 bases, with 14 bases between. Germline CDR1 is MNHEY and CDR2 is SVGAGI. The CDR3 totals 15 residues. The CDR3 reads CASSYRQGNRETQYF. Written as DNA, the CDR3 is TGTGCCAGCAGTTACCGGCAGGGCAATCGAGAGACCCAGTACTTC.